The 2 T cell receptor beta chains given below trace back to one sample, sequenced in a study of OX40 agonist ivuxolimab in advanced cancers. The protocol was immunoSEQ multiplex PCR, while the TCRdb copy is restricted to in-frame clones and leaves out a portion. The data contain just over 50,000 clones, about 80% of them seen just once; the ten biggest clones take up 3%. The input for sequencing was CD4+ or CD8+ T cells sorted from blood, taken in a trial of the OX40 agonist ivuxolimab. These receptor sequences come from an adult with an advanced solid tumor such as melanoma, head and neck, liver or kidney cancer.

This clone was picked up a small number of times. The rearrangement uses TRBV14 and TRBJ1-2; 9 bases align to TRBD1. V was clipped by 0 bases and J by 7 bases; unmatched bases: 9. There are 16 residues in the CDR3. Germline loops: CDR1 SGHDN, CDR2 FVKESK. As DNA, the CDR3 is TGTGCCAGCAGCCAAGATCAGCGGGGACAGGGCCCTGGCTACACCTTC. This encodes CASSQDQRGQGPGYTF.

V gene TRBV7-9 combines with J gene TRBJ2-5; 7 bases align to TRBD2. Per the germline V gene, CDR1 is SEHNR and CDR2 is FQNEAQ (reference sequence). The CDR3 runs to 15 residues. J was trimmed by 1 base and V by 0 bases; bases with no gene match: 2. CDR3 amino acids: CASSLASGAQETQYF. Here the CDR3 DNA reads TGTGCCAGCAGCTTAGCGAGCGGGGCCCAAGAGACCCAGTACTTC. The whole variable domain, filled in from reference TRBV7-9 and TRBJ2-5, reads DTGVSQNPRHKITKRGQNVTFRCDPISEHNRLYWYRQTLGQGPEFLTYFQNEAQLEKSRLLSDRFSAERPKGSFSTLEIQRTEQGDSAMYLCASSLASGAQETQYFGPGTRLLVL.